Sequencing of this T cell receptor beta chain was carried out in a study of T cell responses to AZD1222 COVID-19 vaccine. Germline V gene lookup returns CDR1 SGHVS and CDR2 FQNEAQ. This CDR3 is built from 13 residues. The V and J ends lost 5 bases and 6 bases respectively, with 13 bases between them. The table came from immunoSEQ multiplex PCR; TCRdb's copy has only in-frame clones and leaves some out. The data hold about 79,000 clones, with approximately 80% observed a single time. This material consisted of peripheral blood, taken on day 0 of AZD1222 vaccination. The TCR sequence derives from an adult in good health. The V call is TRBV7-8, the J call TRBJ1-2; no clear D gene. The CDR3 sequence: CASSLAYGDGYTF. DNA of the CDR3: TGTGCCAGCAGCCTCGCCTACGGAGATGGCTACACCTTC.